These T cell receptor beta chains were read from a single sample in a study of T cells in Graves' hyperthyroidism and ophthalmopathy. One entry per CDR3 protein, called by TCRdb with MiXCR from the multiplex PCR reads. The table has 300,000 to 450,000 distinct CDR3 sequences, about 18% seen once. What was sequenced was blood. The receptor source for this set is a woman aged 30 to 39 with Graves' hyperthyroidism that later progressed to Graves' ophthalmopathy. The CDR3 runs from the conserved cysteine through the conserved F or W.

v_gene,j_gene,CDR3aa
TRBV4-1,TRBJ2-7,CASSQGESGYEQYF
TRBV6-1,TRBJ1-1,CASDRAGTEAFF
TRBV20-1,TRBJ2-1,CSASDSGGANNEQFF
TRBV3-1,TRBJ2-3,CASSQDGLVSDTQYF
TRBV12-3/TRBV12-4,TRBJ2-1,CASSKGSYNEQFF
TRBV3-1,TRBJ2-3,CASSQGVSTDTQYF
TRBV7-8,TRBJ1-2,CASSLSEGGYGYTF
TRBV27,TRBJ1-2,CASSLSGAGYGYTF
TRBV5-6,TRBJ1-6,CASSLTGWGGSPLHF
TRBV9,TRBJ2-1,CASSVSLTNNEQFF
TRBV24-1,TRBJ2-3,CATSDLWGQGTDTQYF
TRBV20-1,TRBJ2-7,CSAEAGTSSYEQYF
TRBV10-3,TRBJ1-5,CAISESTGRNQPQHF
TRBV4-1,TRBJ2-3,CASSQGRAVKWTDTQYF
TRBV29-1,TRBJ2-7,CSVAGQGAIEQYF
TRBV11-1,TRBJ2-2,CASSPRAGQGTGELFF
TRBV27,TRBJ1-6,CASSFPGGFSPLHF
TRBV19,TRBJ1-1,CASTSRQWAEAFF
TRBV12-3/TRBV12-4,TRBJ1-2,CASSFSQGASEGYTF
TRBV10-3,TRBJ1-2,CAISESLGGNYGYTF
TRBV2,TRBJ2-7,CASSDNYNYEQYF
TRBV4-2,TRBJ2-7,CASSPLGQGDSYEQYF
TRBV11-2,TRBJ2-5,CASSPGIQLAGPVETQYF
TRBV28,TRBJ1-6,CASSLGTGGSYNSPLHF
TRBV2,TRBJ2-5,CASSDGWGQETQYF
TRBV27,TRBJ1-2,CASSPRGRNYGYTF
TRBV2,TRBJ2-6,CASSEAGTVYSGANVLTF
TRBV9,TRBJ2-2,CASSVDGGQNTGELFF
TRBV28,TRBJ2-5,CASTMRLAGAETQYF
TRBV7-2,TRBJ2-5,CASSSDRGVETQYF
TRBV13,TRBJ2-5,CASSFRSSSGRRWETQYF
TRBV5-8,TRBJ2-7,CASSEGLARYSYEQYF
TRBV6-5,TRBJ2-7,CASSYQGQGGGQQYF
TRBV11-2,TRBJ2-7,CASSFSTGEDYEQYF
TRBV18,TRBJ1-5,CASSPPGAHGQPQHF
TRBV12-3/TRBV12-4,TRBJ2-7,CASNTGQGDEQYF
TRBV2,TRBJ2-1,CASSMTSGGSQFF
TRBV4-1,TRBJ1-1,CASSHPGPSNTEAFF
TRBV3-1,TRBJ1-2,CASSQGSFRTPNYGYTF
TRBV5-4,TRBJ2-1,CASSSVAGGSFFQAYNEQFF
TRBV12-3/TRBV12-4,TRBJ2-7,CASSPRQVHLAGEFDEQYF
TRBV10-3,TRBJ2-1,CAISESGLAGLNEQFF
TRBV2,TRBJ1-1,CASRPYQGADSAFF
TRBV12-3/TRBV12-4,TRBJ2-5,CASSFGVEETQYF
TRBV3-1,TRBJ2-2,CASSLYGIDTGELFF
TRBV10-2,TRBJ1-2,CASRSLEGRRYGYTF
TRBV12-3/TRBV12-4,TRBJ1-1,CASSPRQVNTEAFF